A single sample is the source of the 16 T cell receptor beta chains below, sequenced in a study of blood T cell repertoires in COVID-19. Data came from immunoSEQ multiplex PCR; TCRdb stores just in-frame clones and leaves some out. The sample lists more than 90,000 clones, 80% to 90% occurring once. Sample: peripheral blood. The receptors here all came from a woman aged 30 to 39 with acute or convalescent COVID-19.

The chain joins TRBV6-5 to TRBJ2-3; 10 bases are a match to TRBD1. The ends lost 11 bases at V and 6 bases at J; junction bases unmatched: 8. From germline, CDR1 is MNHEY and CDR2 SVGAGI. The CDR3 spans 13 residues. The CDR3 loop is CAAGDRGADTQYF. In DNA, the CDR3 is TGTGCCGCGGGGGACAGGGGCGCGGATACGCAGTATTTT.

This clone was picked up one time. The chain carries TRBV7-6 and TRBJ2-1, with TRBD2 identical over 8 bases. The CDR3 totals 17 residues. The germline V gene has CDR1 SGHVS and CDR2 FNYEAQ. The ends lost 2 bases at V and 7 bases at J; junction bases unmatched: 13. The CDR3 coding sequence is TGTGCCAGCAGCTTAAACGGCGGGGGGCTCTCGGGAAATGAGCAGTTCTTC. Translation: CASSLNGGGLSGNEQFF.

V usage is TRBV4-1 and J usage is TRBJ1-1; maybe TRBD1 (5 bases). The CDR3 is 15 residues long. V lost 1 base and J 1 base, leaving 10 bases between the germline ends. The germline V gene has CDR1 MGHRA and CDR2 YSYEKL. The CDR3: CASSQGGGANTEAFF. CDR3 sequence (DNA): TGCGCCAGCAGCCAAGGCGGGGGAGCGAACACTGAAGCTTTCTTT.

This chain links TRBV5-5 with TRBJ2-3; 15 bases agree with TRBD2. J was trimmed by 4 bases and V by 0 bases; bases with no gene match: 3. Germline V lookup: CDR1 SGHKS, CDR2 YYEKEE (reference sequence). The CDR3 length is 17 residues. The CDR3 nucleotides read TGTGCCAGCAGCTTGGGATGGACTAGCGGGGGGGCAGATACGCAGTATTTT. Amino acid sequence: CASSLGWTSGGADTQYF.

The chain carries TRBV27 and TRBJ1-6; TRBD1 might be the D (5 bases). With 0 bases removed from V and 6 bases from J, the gap between germline ends came to 9 bases. CDR1 is MNHEY, CDR2 SMNVEV, per germline (reference sequence). This CDR3 comprises 15 residues. The CDR3 coding sequence is TGTGCCAGCAGTTTATCCCGACAGCTTAATTCACCCCTCCACTTT. The encoded protein is CASSLSRQLNSPLHF.

The V gene is TRBV12-5, the J gene TRBJ1-2, with TRBD1 identical over 9 bases. J lost 13 bases, V lost 6 bases, and 9 bases had no gene match. Germline CDR1 and CDR2: LGHNT and FRNRAP. The CDR3 length is 12 residues. The CDR3, as DNA: TGTGCTAGTGGCCCGGACAGGGGATCATCCACCTTC. It is translated as CASGPDRGSSTF.

This chain uses TRBV13 with TRBJ2-7; 9 bases are shared with TRBD2. Per the germline V gene, CDR1 is PRHDT and CDR2 is FYEKMQ (reference sequence). The trim removed 6 bases at V and 0 bases at J, leaving 6 bases unmatched. The CDR3 contains 15 residues. The DNA of the CDR3 is TGTGCCAGCAGTCTAAGCGGGGGGCGCTCCTACGAGCAGTACTTC. Translated: CASSLSGGRSYEQYF. Together with reference TRBV13 and TRBJ2-7, the CDR3 gives the full variable domain: AAGVIQSPRHLIKEKRETATLKCYPIPRHDTVYWYQQGPGQDPQFLISFYEKMQSDKGSIPDRFSAQQFSDYHSELNMSSLELGDSALYFCASSLSGGRSYEQYFGPGTRLTVT.

The rearrangement uses TRBV3-1 (or the pseudogene TRBV3-2) and TRBJ2-3; D might be TRBD2 (6 bases). CDR3 length equals 15 residues. V lost 4 bases, J lost 2 bases, and 13 bases lay in between. Germline V lookup: CDR1 LGHDT, CDR2 YNNKEL (reference sequence). The CDR3 bases are TGTGCCAGCAGCCCCATGGGGGGATCCACAGATACGCAGTATTTT. This codes for CASSPMGGSTDTQYF.

The chain joins TRBV7-9 to TRBJ2-2; no definite D call. This CDR3 spans 11 amino acids. The germline CDR1 and CDR2 sequences are SEHNR and FQNEAQ (reference sequence). V was shortened by 6 bases and J by 5 bases, with 4 bases between the two germline ends. The chain's CDR3 is CASSPTGELFF. The DNA of the CDR3 is TGTGCCAGCAGTCCTACCGGGGAGCTGTTTTTT.

The chain recombines TRBV28 with TRBJ2-7, with 9 bases aligning to TRBD1. The CDR3 extends over 14 amino acids. Unmatched junction bases numbered 3, after V lost 6 bases and J lost 0 bases. The V gene's germline CDR1 is MDHEN and CDR2 SYDVKM. CDR3: CASRRQGGSYEQYF. The CDR3 nucleotides read TGTGCCAGCAGGCGACAGGGGGGCTCCTACGAGCAGTACTTC. Complete variable domain (other parts from reference TRBV28 and TRBJ2-7): DVKVTQSSRYLVKRTGEKVFLECVQDMDHENMFWYRQDPGLGLRLIYFSYDVKMKEKGDIPEGYSVSREKKERFSLILESASTNQTSMYLCASRRQGGSYEQYFGPGTRLTVT.

V gene TRBV6-6 combines with J gene TRBJ2-7, with D unclear. Germline V gene sequence: CDR1 MNHNY, CDR2 SVGAGI (reference sequence). The CDR3 has 16 residues. Trimming left V 0 bases short and J 0 bases short, with 12 bases between. The CDR3 DNA follows: TGTGCCAGCAGTTACTCTAGACGCGACAACTCCTACGAGCAGTACTTC. This encodes CASSYSRRDNSYEQYF.

The rearrangement uses TRBV30 and TRBJ1-1; no definite D call. Deletions cut 4 bases from V and 0 bases from J, with 6 bases between. CDR3 length: 12 residues. Per germline, CDR1 GTSNPN and CDR2 SVGIG (reference sequence). CDR3 loop: CAWNQVNTEAFF. As DNA, the CDR3 is TGTGCCTGGAACCAGGTGAACACTGAAGCTTTCTTT.

The chain is built from TRBV3-1 (or the pseudogene TRBV3-2) and TRBJ1-3, with D hard to call. This CDR3 spans 13 amino acids. Trimming cost V 4 bases and J 4 bases, with 8 bases left between them. CDR1 LGHDT and CDR2 YNNKEL come from the germline V gene (reference sequence). CDR3 region: CASSPDSGNTIYF. In nucleotides, the CDR3 is TGTGCCAGCAGCCCTGACTCCGGAAACACCATATATTTT.

This clone was found once. This rearrangement joins TRBV28 to TRBJ2-7, with a weak D call TRBD1 (6 bases). The V gene's germline CDR1 is MDHEN and CDR2 SYDVKM. The CDR3 is 14 residues long. V lost 2 bases to trimming and J lost 8 bases, with 16 bases between them. The CDR3 is CASSLTRTGSQQYF. CDR3 nucleotide sequence: TGTGCCAGCAGTTTAACCCGAACAGGGTCGCAGCAGTACTTC.

The chain combines TRBV9 with TRBJ1-1; D gene ambiguous. The V end lost 0 bases, the J end lost 1 base, and 4 bases lay between the germline ends. The germline CDR1 and CDR2 sequences are SGDLS and YYNGEE. This CDR3 spans 13 amino acids. CDR3 in amino acids: CASSVATNTEAFF. CDR3 nucleotide sequence: TGTGCCAGCAGCGTAGCTACGAACACTGAAGCTTTCTTT.

V gene TRBV9 combines with J gene TRBJ2-3; perhaps TRBD2 as D (6 bases). V lost 0 bases and J lost 0, with 20 bases in between. The germline V gene has CDR1 SGDLS and CDR2 YYNGEE. CDR3 length equals 19 residues. This CDR3 reads CASSVDPGVGGTSTDTQYF. The CDR3 DNA reads TGTGCCAGCAGCGTAGACCCAGGAGTCGGCGGGACTAGCACAGATACGCAGTATTTT. The full variable domain, in which reference TRBV9 and TRBJ2-3 provide the parts outside the CDR3, is DSGVTQTPKHLITATGQRVTLRCSPRSGDLSVYWYQQSLDQGLQFLIQYYNGEERAKGNILERFSAQQFPDLHSELNLSSLELGDSALYFCASSVDPGVGGTSTDTQYFGPGTRLTVL.